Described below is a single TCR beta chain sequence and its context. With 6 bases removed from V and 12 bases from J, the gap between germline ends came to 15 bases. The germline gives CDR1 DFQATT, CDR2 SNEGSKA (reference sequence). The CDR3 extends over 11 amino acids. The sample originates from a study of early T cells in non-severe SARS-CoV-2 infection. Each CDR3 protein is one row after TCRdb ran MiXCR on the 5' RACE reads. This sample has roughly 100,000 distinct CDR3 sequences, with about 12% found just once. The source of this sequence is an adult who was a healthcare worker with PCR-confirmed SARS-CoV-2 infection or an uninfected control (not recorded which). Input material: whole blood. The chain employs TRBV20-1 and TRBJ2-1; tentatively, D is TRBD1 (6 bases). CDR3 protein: CSAGNRERQFF. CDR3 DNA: TGCAGTGCGGGTAACAGGGAAAGGCAGTTCTTC.